Sequencing of this T cell receptor beta chain was carried out in a study of blood T cell repertoires in COVID-19. Across the whole study: T cells, B-cell-depleted T cells, or PBMCs provided the cDNA or gDNA that served as material.

This CDR3 is built from 14 residues. V was cut by 4 bases and J by 2 bases, with 11 bases left in between. Germline CDR1 and CDR2: LGHDT and YNNKEL (reference sequence). Source study methods: Amplification from reference gene primers served as the basis for estimated nucleated cell counts. The assay was immunoSEQ multiplex PCR, and TCRdb's table has in-frame clones only and misses some. Clone size and V and J calls were adopted from that table, with D and trimming inferred from the DNA. The table lists under 45,000 clones, about 80% of them singletons, with under 35% in the top ten. The sequence was collected from a man aged 80 or over with acute or convalescent COVID-19. The specimen sequenced was peripheral blood. V and J are TRBV3-1 (or the pseudogene TRBV3-2) and TRBJ1-2; D is perhaps TRBD1 (6 bases). The CDR3 coding sequence is TGTGCCAGCAGCCGAAGGACAGAGAACTATGGCTACACCTTC. Translated: CASSRRTENYGYTF.